The rows below give T cell receptor beta chains drawn from one sample of a study of T cell clonotyping in hematopoietic cell transplantation. Generated by immunoSEQ multiplex PCR, the TCRdb table keeps only in-frame clones and is missing some. This table holds approximately 19,000 clones, 86% found once. This sample comprised peripheral blood mononuclear cells, obtained before stem cell transplant. The receptors derive from a man over 45 with acute myeloid leukemia. Some clones in this sample may be carry-over from other donors' samples. CDR3s include the opening cysteine and the closing phenylalanine or tryptophan. A D gene is named only where the DNA matches it firmly. Size is omitted from some rows. Given values are once, few, many or a class for expanded clones.

>.|TRBV5-1|TRBD1|TRBJ1-2
CASSTGQGGVLGYTF
TGCGCCAGCAGCACGGGACAGGGGGGAGTTTTAGGCTACACCTTC
>.|TRBV7-8|.|TRBJ2-2
CASSGGGTGEELFF
TGTGCCAGCAGCGGAGGGGGGACCGGGGAGGAGCTGTTTTTT
>few|TRBV7-2|.|TRBJ1-6
CASSLGSFPGTLHF
TGTGCCAGCAGCTTAGGTTCGTTCCCCGGGACCCTCCACTTT
>.|TRBV10-3|.|TRBJ1-1
CAISESPPGYGGDTEAFF
TGTGCCATCAGTGAGTCTCCACCGGGCTACGGGGGAGACACTGAAGCTTTCTTT
>.|TRBV11-2|.|TRBJ1-2
CASSLVTTNYGYTF
TGTGCCAGCAGCTTAGTTACTACTAACTATGGCTACACCTTC
>once|TRBV2|.|TRBJ1-1
CASRGSWDTEAFF
TGTGCCAGCAGAGGGTCCTGGGACACTGAAGCTTTCTTT
>.|TRBV7-9|.|TRBJ1-1
CASSPQALMVETEAFF
TGTGCCAGCAGCCCCCAGGCCCTGATGGTGGAGACTGAAGCTTTCTTT
>once|TRBV30|.|TRBJ1-2
CAWSSGVPGYTF
TGTGCCTGGAGCTCAGGAGTACCAGGCTACACCTTC
>.|TRBV6-6|.|TRBJ2-1
CASAPGIFGTYNEQFF
TGTGCCAGCGCTCCGGGGATCTTTGGGACCTACAATGAGCAGTTCTTC
>.|TRBV27|.|TRBJ1-4
CASSLFGRIGEKLFF
TGTGCCAGCAGTTTATTCGGCAGGATCGGCGAAAAACTGTTTTTT
>.|TRBV4-3|TRBD1|TRBJ2-7
CASSPGQGNSYEQYF
TGCGCCAGCAGCCCGGGACAGGGGAACTCCTACGAGCAGTACTTC
>.|TRBV5-1|.|TRBJ2-6
CASSGIGGANVLTF
TGCGCCAGCAGCGGGATTGGTGGGGCCAACGTCCTGACTTTC
>.|TRBV4-3|.|TRBJ1-6
CASSQDLRSRQWYYNSPLHF
TGCGCCAGCAGCCAAGATCTTCGTTCGCGGCAATGGTACTATAATTCACCCCTCCACTTT
>.|TRBV27|TRBD1|TRBJ2-7
CASSLRGTGGNHEQYF
TGTGCCAGCAGTTTAAGGGGGACAGGGGGAAACCACGAGCAGTACTTC
>few|TRBV5-6|.|TRBJ1-2
CASSGAPLEGYTF
TGTGCCAGCAGCGGCGCGCCCCTCGAGGGCTACACCTTC
>.|TRBV5-1|.|TRBJ2-1
CASSLELPGEQFF
TGCGCCAGCAGCTTGGAGCTGCCGGGTGAGCAGTTCTTC